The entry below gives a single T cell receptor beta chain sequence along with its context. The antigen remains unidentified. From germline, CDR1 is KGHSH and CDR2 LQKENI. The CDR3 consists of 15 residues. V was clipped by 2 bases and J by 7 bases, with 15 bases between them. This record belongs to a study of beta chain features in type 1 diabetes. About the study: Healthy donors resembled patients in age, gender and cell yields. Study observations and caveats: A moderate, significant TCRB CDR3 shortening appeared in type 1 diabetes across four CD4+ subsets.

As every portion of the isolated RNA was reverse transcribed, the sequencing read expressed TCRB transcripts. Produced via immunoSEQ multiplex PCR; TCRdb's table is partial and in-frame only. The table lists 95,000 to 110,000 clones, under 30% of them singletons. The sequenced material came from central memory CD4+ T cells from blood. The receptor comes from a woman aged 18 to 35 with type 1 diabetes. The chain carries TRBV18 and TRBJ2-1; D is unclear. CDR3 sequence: CASSPSLEKRNEQFF. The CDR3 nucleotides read TGTGCCAGCTCACCAAGCCTAGAGAAACGGAATGAGCAGTTCTTC.